A selection of T cell receptor beta chains follows, all from one sample in a study of T cells after yellow fever vaccination. TCRdb reprocessed the 5' RACE reads with MiXCR, giving one entry per CDR3 protein. The sample has 200,000 to 300,000 distinct CDR3 sequences; approximately 13% are singletons. Sequenced here: CD4+ T cells sorted from PBMCs, sampled 45 days after the yellow fever booster vaccination. The receptors originated from a man in his thirties or forties who received the YFV17D yellow fever vaccine. Each CDR3 is given with its conserved first and last residue. D genes are given only for firm matches. Part of the rows lack a size; the others show once, few, many or a class for expanded clones.

j_call cdr3_length clone_size d_call v_call cdr3_nt cdr3_aa
TRBJ1-5 14 few . TRBV27 TGTGCCAGCAGTTCCCCCCTATCGGGACAGCCCCAGCATTTT CASSSPLSGQPQHF
TRBJ1-4 15 few . TRBV7-2 TGTGCCAGCAGATTATCAGGCGGTGGTAATGAAAAACTGTTTTTT CASRLSGGGNEKLFF
TRBJ2-5 14 . TRBD2 TRBV7-8 TGTGCCAGCAGCCTCGGGACTACAGCGGAGACCCAGTACTTC CASSLGTTAETQYF
TRBJ2-2 12 few . TRBV20-1 TGCAGTGCGGAAGGGGCGGGCGGGGAGCTGTTTTTT CSAEGAGGELFF
TRBJ2-3 12 . . TRBV7-9 TGTGCCAGCAGTCCCTCCTTCGTTCCGCAGTATTTT CASSPSFVPQYF
TRBJ2-1 19 few . TRBV11-2 TGTGCCAGCAGCTTAGATCGGTTAGCTGGACGAAGCTCCTACAATGAGCAGTTCTTC CASSLDRLAGRSSYNEQFF
TRBJ2-1 15 . . TRBV11-3 TGTGCCAGCAGCTTTGACGGAGTCTCCTACAATGAGCAGTTCTTC CASSFDGVSYNEQFF
TRBJ2-1 13 few TRBD1 TRBV5-4 TGTGCCAGCAGCTCGGGACAGGACAATGAGCAGTTCTTC CASSSGQDNEQFF
TRBJ1-2 13 once . TRBV5-1 TGCGCCAGCAGCCCCCGACATGGGAGTGGCTACACCTTC CASSPRHGSGYTF
TRBJ1-1 18 few TRBD1 TRBV11-1 TGTGCCAGCAGCCACATTAAATTCATGACAGGGTCCAACACTGAAGCTTTCTTT CASSHIKFMTGSNTEAFF
TRBJ2-2 15 few . TRBV5-1 TGCGCCACCAACCAGGACCCGGGGCAAATCGGGGAGCTGTTTTTT CATNQDPGQIGELFF
TRBJ2-7 15 few . TRBV5-1 TGCGCCAGCAGCCTCGCCGGGACACCCGGCAAAGAGCAGTACTTC CASSLAGTPGKEQYF
TRBJ2-1 13 many . TRBV5-1 TGCGCCAGCAGCTTGGTCCAGGGGAATGAGCAGTTCTTC CASSLVQGNEQFF
TRBJ1-4 15 . . TRBV10-1 TGCGCCAGCAGTGGCAGACAGGTTCTTAATGAAAAACTGTTTTTT CASSGRQVLNEKLFF
TRBJ2-5 15 once TRBD1 TRBV18 TGTGCCAGCTCACCAGTTTTGCTACAGGGGGAGACCCAGTACTTC CASSPVLLQGETQYF
TRBJ2-4 14 . . TRBV20-1 TGCAGTGCTAGACCCGTTCAGGGGAAAAACATTCAGTACTTC CSARPVQGKNIQYF
TRBJ1-1 12 many . TRBV20-1 TGCAGTGCTAGAGTGGAGGAGTTCGAAGCTTTCTTT CSARVEEFEAFF
TRBJ2-1 13 few . TRBV15 TGTGCCACCAGCACCGAGATCTACGGTGAGCAGTTCTTC CATSTEIYGEQFF